This TCR beta chain was obtained from a study of OX40 agonist ivuxolimab in advanced cancers. Trimming removed 6 bases from V and 0 bases from J; junction bases left unmatched: 0. Germline lookup yields CDR1 SQVTM and CDR2 ANQGSEA. CDR3 length equals 14 residues. The repertoire was sequenced with immunoSEQ multiplex PCR; TCRdb's copy has only in-frame clones and lacks some. The repertoire has about 80,000 clones, 85% to 95% of them found once; the top ten carry about 0.34%. The sequence derives from an adult with an advanced solid tumor such as melanoma, head and neck, liver or kidney cancer. The rearrangement joins TRBV29-1 to TRBJ2-3, with 13 bases fitting TRBD2. Here the sequenced sample was CD4+ or CD8+ T cells sorted from blood, taken in a trial of the OX40 agonist ivuxolimab. The CDR3 protein is CSVGLAGSTDTQYF. The CDR3 DNA sequence: TGCAGCGTGGGACTAGCGGGGAGCACAGATACGCAGTATTTT.